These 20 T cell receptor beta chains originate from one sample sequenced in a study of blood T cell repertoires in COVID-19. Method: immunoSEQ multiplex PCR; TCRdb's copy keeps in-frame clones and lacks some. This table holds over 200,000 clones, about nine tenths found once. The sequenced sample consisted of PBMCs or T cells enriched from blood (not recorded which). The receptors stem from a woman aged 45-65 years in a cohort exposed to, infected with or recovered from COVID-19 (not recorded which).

CDR3 region: CASSQDRQTFYGYTF. CDR3 bases: TGCGCCAGCAGCCAAGATCGACAGACCTTCTATGGCTACACCTTC. The chain recombines TRBV4-1 with TRBJ1-2; the D gene is possibly TRBD1 (5 bases). The CDR3 consists of 15 residues. Trimming shortened V by 0 bases and J by 4 bases, and 12 bases separated the two germline ends. Germline-derived CDR1 and CDR2 are MGHRA and YSYEKL.

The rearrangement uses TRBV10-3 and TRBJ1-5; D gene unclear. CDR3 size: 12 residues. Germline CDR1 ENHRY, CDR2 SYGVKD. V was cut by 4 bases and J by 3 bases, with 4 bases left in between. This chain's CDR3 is CAISASNQPQHF. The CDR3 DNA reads TGTGCCATCAGTGCCTCCAATCAGCCCCAGCATTTT.

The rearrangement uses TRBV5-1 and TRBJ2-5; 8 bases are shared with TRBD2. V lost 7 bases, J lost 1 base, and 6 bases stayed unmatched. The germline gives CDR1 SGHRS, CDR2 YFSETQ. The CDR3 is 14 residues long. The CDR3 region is CASGSSGAQETQYF. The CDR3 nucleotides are TGCGCCAGCGGTAGTAGCGGGGCCCAAGAGACCCAGTACTTC.

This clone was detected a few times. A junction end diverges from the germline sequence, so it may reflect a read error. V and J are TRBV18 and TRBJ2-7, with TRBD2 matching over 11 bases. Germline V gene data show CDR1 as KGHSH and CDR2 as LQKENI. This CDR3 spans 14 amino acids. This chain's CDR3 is CASSPPTSGAEQYF. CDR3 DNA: TGTGCCAGCTCTCCACCGACTAGCGGGGCCGAGCAGTACTTC. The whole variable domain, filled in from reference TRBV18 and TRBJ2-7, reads NAGVMQNPRHLVRRRGQEARLRCSPMKGHSHVYWYRQLPEEGLKFMVYLQKENIIDESGMPKERFSAEFPKEGPSILRIQQVVRGDSAAYFCASSPPTSGAEQYFGPGTRLTVT.

This CDR3 reads CASREGSRLDQPQHF. Written as DNA, the CDR3 is TGTGCCAGCAGGGAGGGATCTCGCCTTGATCAGCCCCAGCATTTT. V gene TRBV6-5 combines with J gene TRBJ1-5; D unclear. There are 15 residues in the CDR3. Germline CDR1 MNHEY, CDR2 SVGAGI. V was shortened by 6 bases and J by 5 bases, with 17 bases between the two germline ends.

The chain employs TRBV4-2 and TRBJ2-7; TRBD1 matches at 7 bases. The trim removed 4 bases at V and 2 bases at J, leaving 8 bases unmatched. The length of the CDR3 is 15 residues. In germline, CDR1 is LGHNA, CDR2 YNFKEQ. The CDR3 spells CASSPSAGTAYEQYF. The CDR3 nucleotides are TGTGCCAGCAGCCCGAGTGCCGGGACAGCCTACGAGCAGTACTTC.

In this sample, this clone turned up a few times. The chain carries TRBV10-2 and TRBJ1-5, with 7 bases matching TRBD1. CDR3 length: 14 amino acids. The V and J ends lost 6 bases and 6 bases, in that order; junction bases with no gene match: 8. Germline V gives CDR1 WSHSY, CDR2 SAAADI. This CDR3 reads CASSADRVSQPQHF. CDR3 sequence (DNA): TGCGCCAGCAGCGCCGACAGGGTGAGTCAGCCCCAGCATTTT.

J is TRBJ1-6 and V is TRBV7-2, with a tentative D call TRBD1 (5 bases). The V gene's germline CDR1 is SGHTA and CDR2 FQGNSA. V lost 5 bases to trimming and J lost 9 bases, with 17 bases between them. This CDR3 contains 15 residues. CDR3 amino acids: CASSPQGTPSSPLHF. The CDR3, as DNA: TGTGCCAGCAGCCCCCAGGGTACCCCTAGTTCACCCCTCCACTTT.

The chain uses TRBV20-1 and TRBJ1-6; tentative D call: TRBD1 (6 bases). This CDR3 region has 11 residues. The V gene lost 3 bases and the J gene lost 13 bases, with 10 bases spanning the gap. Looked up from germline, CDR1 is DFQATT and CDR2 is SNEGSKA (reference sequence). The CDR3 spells CSARATGPLHF. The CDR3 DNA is TGCAGTGCTAGGGCTACAGGGCCCCTCCACTTT.

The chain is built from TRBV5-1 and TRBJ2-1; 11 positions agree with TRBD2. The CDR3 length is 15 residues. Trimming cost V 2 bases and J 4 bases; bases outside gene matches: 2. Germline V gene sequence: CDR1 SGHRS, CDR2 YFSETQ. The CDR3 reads CASSFTSGGYNEQFF. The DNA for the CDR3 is TGCGCCAGCAGCTTTACTAGCGGGGGATACAATGAGCAGTTCTTC.

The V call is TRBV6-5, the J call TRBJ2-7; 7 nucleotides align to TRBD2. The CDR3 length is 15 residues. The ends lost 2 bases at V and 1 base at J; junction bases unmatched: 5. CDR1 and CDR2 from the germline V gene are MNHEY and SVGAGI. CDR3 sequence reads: CASSYGGGTSYEQYF. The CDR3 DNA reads TGTGCCAGCAGTTACGGGGGGGGGACGTCCTACGAGCAGTACTTC.

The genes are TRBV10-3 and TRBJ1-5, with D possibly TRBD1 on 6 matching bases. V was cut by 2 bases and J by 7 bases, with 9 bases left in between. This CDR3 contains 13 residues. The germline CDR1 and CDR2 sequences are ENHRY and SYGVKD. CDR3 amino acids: CAISEAGGQPQHF. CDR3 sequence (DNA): TGTGCCATCAGTGAGGCGGGGGGCCAGCCCCAGCATTTT.

CDR3 in amino acids: CASSQDAAAGRAYEQYF. In nucleotides, the CDR3 is TGTGCCAGCAGCCAAGATGCTGCGGCAGGGAGGGCCTACGAGCAGTACTTC. The chain joins TRBV14 to TRBJ2-7; TRBD2 matches at 7 bases. CDR1 and CDR2 (germline): SGHDN, FVKESK. This CDR3 comprises 17 residues. V trimming: 0 bases; J trimming: 2 bases; junction bases outside the gene matches: 10.

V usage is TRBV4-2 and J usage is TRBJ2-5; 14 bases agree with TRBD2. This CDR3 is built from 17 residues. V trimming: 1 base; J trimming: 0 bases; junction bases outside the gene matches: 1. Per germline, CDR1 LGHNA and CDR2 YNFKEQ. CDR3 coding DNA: TGTGCCAGCAGCCAAGGACTAGCGGGGGGGTACCAAGAGACCCAGTACTTC. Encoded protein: CASSQGLAGGYQETQYF.

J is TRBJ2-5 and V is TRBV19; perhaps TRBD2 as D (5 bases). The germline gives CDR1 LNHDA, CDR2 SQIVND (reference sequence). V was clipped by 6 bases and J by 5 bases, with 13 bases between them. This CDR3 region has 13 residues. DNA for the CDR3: TGTGCCAGTAGCCCGCTAGCTTCTGAGACCCAGTACTTC. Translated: CASSPLASETQYF.

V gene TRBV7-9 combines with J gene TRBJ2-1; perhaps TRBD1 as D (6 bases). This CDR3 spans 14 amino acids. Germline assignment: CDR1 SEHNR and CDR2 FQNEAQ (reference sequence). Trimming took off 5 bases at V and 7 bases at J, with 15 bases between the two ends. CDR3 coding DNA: TGTGCCAGCAGCCCCCGGGACAAGTGGAATGAGCAGTTCTTC. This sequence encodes CASSPRDKWNEQFF.

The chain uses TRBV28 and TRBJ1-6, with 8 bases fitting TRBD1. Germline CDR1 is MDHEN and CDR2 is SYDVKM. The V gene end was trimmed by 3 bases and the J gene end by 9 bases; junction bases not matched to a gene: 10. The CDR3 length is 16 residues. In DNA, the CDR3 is TGTGCCAGCAGTTTGGTTAGGGGCAGGGGGCCTTCACCCCTCCACTTT. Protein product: CASSLVRGRGPSPLHF.

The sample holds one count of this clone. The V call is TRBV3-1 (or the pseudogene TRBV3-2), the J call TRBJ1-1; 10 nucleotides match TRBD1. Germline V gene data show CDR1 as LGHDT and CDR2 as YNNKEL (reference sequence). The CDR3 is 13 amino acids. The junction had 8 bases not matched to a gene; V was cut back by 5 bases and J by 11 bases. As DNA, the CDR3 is TGTGCCAGCAGCAATCGACAGGGGGCCCGGGCTTTCTTT. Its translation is CASSNRQGARAFF.

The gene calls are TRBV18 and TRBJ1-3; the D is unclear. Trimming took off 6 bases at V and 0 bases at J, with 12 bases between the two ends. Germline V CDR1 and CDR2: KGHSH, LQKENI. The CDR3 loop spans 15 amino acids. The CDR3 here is CASSLTADSGNTIYF. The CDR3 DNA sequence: TGTGCCAGCTCCCTAACAGCTGACTCTGGAAACACCATATATTTT.

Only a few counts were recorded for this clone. The CDR3 DNA follows: TGTGCCAGCAGACCTCTAGCGGGGGGTGCAATTAACCAAGAGACCCAGTACTTC. It translates to CASRPLAGGAINQETQYF. This chain uses TRBV27 with TRBJ2-5; 11 bases line up with TRBD2. Germline V gives CDR1 MNHEY, CDR2 SMNVEV (reference sequence). Losses at the gene ends were 6 bases for V and 0 bases for J; bases not matched to a gene: 12. CDR3 size: 18 residues.